This TCR beta chain was identified in a study of shared T cell receptors in the human thymus. Libraries were prepared by immunoSEQ multiplex PCR; TCRdb keeps only in-frame clonotypes and omits some of them. The sample lists over 65,000 clones; over 90% were seen once. V was pared by 6 bases and J by 2 bases, with 13 bases between. The CDR3 is 14 amino acids. Germline lookup yields CDR1 SEHNR and CDR2 FQNEAQ (reference sequence). The genes are TRBV7-9 and TRBJ2-5; TRBD1 or TRBD2 may be the D gene (6 bases each). Sequenced material: thymocytes. The source is a human donor. The CDR3 here is CASRPGGGQETQYF. The CDR3 DNA sequence: TGTGCCAGCAGACCCGGAGGGGGTCAAGAGACCCAGTACTTC.